Sequencing of this TCR beta chain was carried out in a study of cytomegalovirus exposure and HLA in healthy donors. Study details: About 85 million unique TCRs from HLA-typed donors were held in an early release of data. Study-wide results and limits: The study reported that TCR beta sequences accurately predicted HLA-A and HLA-B alleles in most subjects. In the analysis, some V segments, TRBV6-2 and TRBV6-3 included, were excluded as indistinguishable.

The PCR had 60 Vbeta and 13 Jbeta primers. Sequenced by immunoSEQ multiplex PCR; TCRdb stores in-frame clones only, minus some. The data show around 99,000 clones, about four fifths seen once. All the people who gave samples were healthy bone marrow donors. Details on this clone: Its antigen is unidentified. The junction departs from the called germline gene at one end, perhaps through a read error.

CDR3 length: 15 amino acids. Germline V lookup: CDR1 SEHNR, CDR2 FQNEAQ (reference sequence). The TCR comes from a woman under 40 in good health and CMV-seronegative. Sequenced material: PBMCs. The V and J genes are TRBV7-9 and TRBJ2-1, with TRBD1 identical over 10 bases. In nucleotides, the CDR3 is TGTTCCAGCAGCTTAGCCGGGACAGGGGACAATGAGCAGTTCTTC. Encoded protein: CSSSLAGTGDNEQFF.